Listed here are 2 T cell receptor beta chains from one sample, sequenced in a study of T cell responses to AZD1222 COVID-19 vaccine. Some clones are missing from TCRdb's copy, which holds only in-frame ones; the method was immunoSEQ multiplex PCR. The sample includes about 62,000 clones, approximately 83% of them seen just once. The specimen was peripheral blood, collected on day 0 of AZD1222 vaccination. All receptors derive from an adult in good health.

V usage is TRBV19 and J usage is TRBJ1-1; 7 nucleotides align to TRBD1. V lost 4 bases, J lost 5 bases, and 16 bases stayed unmatched. Germline CDR1 and CDR2: LNHDA and SQIVND (reference sequence). The CDR3 totals 17 residues. CDR3 protein: CASSTTGLGDYGTEAFF. CDR3 nucleotide sequence: TGTGCCAGTAGTACGACAGGGTTGGGGGATTACGGGACTGAAGCTTTCTTT.

Written as DNA, the CDR3 is TGTGCCAGCTCTCAACGGGAGGGAGCCAATTCACCCCTCCACTTT. As protein: CASSQREGANSPLHF. The gene calls are TRBV5-4 and TRBJ1-6; no clear D gene. Trimming removed 7 bases from V and 7 bases from J, with 18 bases in between. CDR1 and CDR2 (germline): SGHNT, YYREEE (reference sequence). CDR3 length: 15 amino acids.